This T cell receptor beta chain derives from a study of blood T cell repertoires in COVID-19 (TCRdb year 2020). Context from the whole study: The collaborator samples originated in the United States, Italy and Spain and spanned the acute and convalescent phases of COVID-19. The material from the prospective study consisted of cDNA or gDNA derived from T cells, B-cell-depleted T cells, or PBMCs. A freely available public database, intended as a resource for researchers studying the immune response to SARS-CoV-2, is where the repertoires were released. Where available, HLA class I and class II types were obtained from metadata supplied by the sample provider rather than from assay-based typing. Subjects who had been exposed to COVID-19, were actively infected with it, or had recovered from it provided the deeply sampled blood TCRbeta repertoires that made up the dataset. The samples were drawn from two sources: the first 160 participants of the ongoing ImmuneRACE study, and over 1,000 subjects contributed by 6 global collaborators. The sample metadata nearly always contained a de-identified subject ID, COVID-19 status, age in years and sex.

The collaborating institutions used their own protocols to collect whole blood in K2EDTA tubes. For TCRbeta analysis, collaborators shipped samples as frozen whole blood, isolated PBMCs, or DNA extracted from either of those sample types. To note about this clone: There is no known antigen for this receptor. Base qualities were left out, and no much larger clone turns up one base away.

The germline V and J ends show losses of 3 bases and 3 bases respectively, and no gene match explains 3 bases of the junction. Measured from the cysteine to the phenylalanine, the CDR3 is 14 residues long. Just CDR3 DNA is preserved here, 42 bases in frame from base 1. For CDR1 and CDR2, the germline V gene (reference sequence) lists SEHNR and FQNEAQ. The study at large found these results: Clinical and demographic metadata were provided uncurated, with the amount varying by source and participant.

TCRbeta CDR3 regions were amplified from genomic DNA using the immunoSEQ Assay, a bias-controlled multiplex PCR. From the authors' description of their analysis: The number of nucleated cells in each sample was estimated from the amplification of reference gene primers within the assay. Sequence reads were collapsed and filtered to measure the absolute abundance of every unique TCRbeta CDR3 rearrangement. For each sample, productive Simpson clonality was calculated as the square root of Simpson's diversity index over productive rearrangements. The table was pulled from immuneACCESS by TCRdb, which kept in-frame rearrangements only. Such tables lose some clones; where checked, under half of the loss comes from unresolved V genes, and the rest has no known cause. V, J and clone size derive from that table, while D and trimming were established from the DNA sequence. The sample table holds 90,000 to 120,000 clones, of which about 85% were seen once. The ten biggest clones cover about 4% of the sample.

Sequenced: peripheral blood. The sequence links TRBV7-9 to TRBJ1-2; 8 bases in the middle match TRBD1. The origin of this receptor is a woman between 65 and 79 years old with acute or convalescent COVID-19. Here is the DNA: TGTGCCAGCAGCTTGCAGGGGGCGGACTATGGCTACACCTTC. Its product reads: CASSLQGADYGYTF.